This TCR beta chain appears in the sequencing data of a study of T cell responses to AZD1222 COVID-19 vaccine. Study background: Second-dose intervals of approximately 4 or approximately 12 weeks were pooled. Study results and limitations: Clonal diversity was possibly underestimated, and white British individuals and females predominated among donors.

CDR1 is MNHNS and CDR2 is SASEGT in the germline V gene. This CDR3 contains 15 residues. The ends lost 1 base at V and 9 bases at J; junction bases unmatched: 5. Worth noting for this clone: Its target is not known.

Only in-frame clones appear in the TCRdb table, and some are missing; sequencing was by immunoSEQ multiplex PCR. The sample shows about 79,000 clones, more than 75% of them seen only once. This sample comprised peripheral blood, obtained on day 0 of AZD1222 vaccination. The rearrangement joins TRBV6-1 to TRBJ2-1; 11 bases match TRBD2. The sequence came from an adult in good health. CDR3 sequence (DNA): TGTGCCAGCAGTGAAGGGGGTAGCGGGAGGGCTGAGCAGTTCTTC. Its translation: CASSEGGSGRAEQFF.